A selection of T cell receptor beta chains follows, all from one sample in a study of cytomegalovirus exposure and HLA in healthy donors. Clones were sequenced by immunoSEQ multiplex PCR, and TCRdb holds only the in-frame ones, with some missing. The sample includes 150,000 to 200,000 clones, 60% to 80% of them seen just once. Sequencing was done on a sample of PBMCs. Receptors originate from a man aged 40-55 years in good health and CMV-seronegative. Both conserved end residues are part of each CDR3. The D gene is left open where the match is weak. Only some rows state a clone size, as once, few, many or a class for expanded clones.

DNA: TGTGCCAGCAGCTTGGGACTGCTCTCTGGAAACACCATATATTTT
CDR3: CASSLGLLSGNTIYF
size: .
J: TRBJ1-3
V: TRBV5-6
D: .

DNA: TGTGCCAGCTCACAAGACAGCTACGAGCAGTACTTC
CDR3: CASSQDSYEQYF
size: .
J: TRBJ2-7
V: TRBV18
D: .

DNA: TGTGCCAGCAGTTGGCAGGGCAATTCACCCCTCCACTTT
CDR3: CASSWQGNSPLHF
size: .
J: TRBJ1-6
V: TRBV27
D: .

DNA: TGTGCCAGCATCCCGACGGGGGGCAAGGTGACCCAGTACTTC
CDR3: CASIPTGGKVTQYF
size: .
J: TRBJ2-5
V: TRBV6-6
D: .

DNA: TGTGCCAGCAGTTTGGCGGGCCCCTACGAGCAGTACTTC
CDR3: CASSLAGPYEQYF
size: .
J: TRBJ2-7
V: TRBV28
D: .

DNA: TGTGCCAGCCGGACTAGCGGCTACGAGCAGTACTTC
CDR3: CASRTSGYEQYF
size: few
J: TRBJ2-7
V: TRBV6-1
D: TRBD2

DNA: TGTGCCAGCCGGGGGGCCGGTGAAGCTTTCTTT
CDR3: CASRGAGEAFF
size: few
J: TRBJ1-1
V: TRBV6-6
D: .

DNA: TGTGCCAGCAGCCGGGACATGAGCTCCTACAATGAGCAGTTCTTC
CDR3: CASSRDMSSYNEQFF
size: .
J: TRBJ2-1
V: TRBV7-8
D: .

DNA: TGTGCCAGCATGGGGGACAGGGGGAACACCGGGGAGTTGTTTTTT
CDR3: CASMGDRGNTGELFF
size: .
J: TRBJ2-2
V: TRBV25-1
D: TRBD1

DNA: TGCAGCTACCTGCTTCAGTTGTCGGGCTCCTACAATGAGCAGTTCTTC
CDR3: CSYLLQLSGSYNEQFF
size: few
J: TRBJ2-1
V: TRBV29-1
D: .

DNA: TGTGCTACAGTCTCAGGGGCTAGCCGAACCCACAATGAGCAGTTCTTC
CDR3: CATVSGASRTHNEQFF
size: .
J: TRBJ2-1
V: TRBV19
D: .

DNA: TGTGCCAGCAGCTTAGGGAGAGATACGCAGTATTTT
CDR3: CASSLGRDTQYF
size: .
J: TRBJ2-3
V: TRBV7-2
D: .

DNA: TGTGCCAGCTCACCATCACAGGGGGGTCAGCCCCAGCATTTT
CDR3: CASSPSQGGQPQHF
size: once
J: TRBJ1-5
V: TRBV18
D: TRBD1

DNA: TGTGCCAGCAGTGCCAGGGGGGAGACCCAGTACTTC
CDR3: CASSARGETQYF
size: .
J: TRBJ2-5
V: TRBV2
D: TRBD1

DNA: TGTTCCAGCAGCTTAGAGGGGTTCGCCTCTGGAAACACCATATATTTT
CDR3: CSSSLEGFASGNTIYF
size: .
J: TRBJ1-3
V: TRBV7-9
D: .

DNA: TGTGCCAGCAGCCCGGACAGCATAAGACCCCTCCACTTT
CDR3: CASSPDSIRPLHF
size: .
J: TRBJ1-6
V: TRBV7-8
D: .

DNA: TGTGCCAGCAGCTCCCCGCGGGGGGCAGATACGCAGTATTTT
CDR3: CASSSPRGADTQYF
size: few
J: TRBJ2-3
V: TRBV7-8
D: TRBD2

DNA: TGTGCCAGCAGCAGATGGACTAGCGGGGGGATGGGCAAAAACATTCAGTACTTC
CDR3: CASSRWTSGGMGKNIQYF
size: .
J: TRBJ2-4
V: TRBV27
D: TRBD2

DNA: TGTGCCAGCAAAAGGGCAGGGGACTCCTACGAGCAGTACTTC
CDR3: CASKRAGDSYEQYF
size: .
J: TRBJ2-7
V: TRBV6-5
D: .